This T cell receptor beta chain was sequenced during a study of blood T cell repertoires in COVID-19. CDR3 length equals 17 residues. Germline assignment: CDR1 SGHNT and CDR2 YYREEE (reference sequence). The junction had 14 bases not matched to a gene; V was cut back by 1 base and J by 8 bases. Original handling: Reference gene primer amplification gave nucleated cell count estimates. Repertoires were generated with immunoSEQ multiplex PCR, while TCRdb's copy carries only in-frame clones and drops some. Clone size and the V and J calls come from that table; the DNA yielded D and trimming. The sample lists about 150,000 clones, more than 80% occurring once. Individuals aged roughly 18 to 95 years were recruited from fewer than 25 US areas. Participants had their cohort set by participant-reported clinical history. Donors in Cohort 3 who had recovered were those with two negative PCRs, healthcare professional clearance, or resolution of their symptoms.

The TCR sequence derives from a man aged 50 or older who had recovered from COVID-19. Sequencing was done on a sample of PBMCs or T cells enriched from blood (not recorded which). The chain carries TRBV5-4 and TRBJ2-1, with 8 bases that match TRBD2. Written as DNA, the CDR3 is TGTGCCAGCAGCTTGCGGGCGGGGGGCGGTGGCCGATATGAGCAGTTCTTC. It yields the protein CASSLRAGGGGRYEQFF.